The 19 T cell receptor beta chains reported below all come from one sample, sequenced in a study of cytomegalovirus exposure and HLA in healthy donors (dated by TCRdb to about 2017). Library method: the immunoSEQ multiplex PCR assay. A mixture of 60 forward primers for TCR Vbeta segments and 13 reverse primers for TCR Jbeta segments was used in the multiplex PCR. The table was pulled from immuneACCESS by TCRdb, which kept in-frame rearrangements only. Such tables lose some clones; where checked, under half of the loss comes from unresolved V genes, and the rest has no known cause. The sample table records roughly 96,000 clones; about four fifths of these occur just once. The ten largest clones add up to about 14% of the sample. The sequencing sample was made of PBMCs. The origin of the receptors is a woman aged 70 to 79 in good health and CMV-seropositive.

This chain uses TRBV18 with TRBJ2-2; possible D gene TRBD2, 6 bases. V was pared by 5 bases and J by 6 bases, with 25 bases between. CDR3 size: 18 residues. Germline V gene sequence: CDR1 KGHSH, CDR2 LQKENI. CDR3 sequence (DNA): TGTGCCAGCTCAGCACGCCCCGGGACTTTGTTTAATGCCGGGGAGCTGTTTTTT. The encoded protein is CASSARPGTLFNAGELFF.

This chain connects TRBV5-4 to TRBJ1-6, with TRBD1 matching over 7 bases. CDR3 length: 15 amino acids. Germline V gene lookup returns CDR1 SGHNT and CDR2 YYREEE (reference sequence). Unmatched junction bases numbered 10, after V lost 4 bases and J lost 9 bases. This CDR3 is CASSRQGWDISPLHF. The DNA of the CDR3 is TGTGCCAGCAGCCGACAGGGTTGGGATATTTCACCCCTCCACTTT. The complete variable domain, with remaining parts taken from reference TRBV5-4 and TRBJ1-6, reads ETGVTQSPTHLIKTRGQQVTLRCSSQSGHNTVSWYQQALGQGPQFIFQYYREEENGRGNFPPRFSGLQFPNYSSELNVNALELDDSALYLCASSRQGWDISPLHFGNGTRLTVT.

V gene TRBV28 combines with J gene TRBJ2-3; a possible D gene is TRBD2 (6 bases). V was trimmed by 2 bases and J by 5 bases, leaving 14 bases between them. Germline CDR1 MDHEN, CDR2 SYDVKM. The CDR3 loop spans 15 amino acids. The CDR3 region is CASSLGGRLGDTQYF. The CDR3 nucleotides are TGTGCCAGCAGTTTAGGAGGGAGGTTGGGAGATACGCAGTATTTT.

V and J are TRBV27 and TRBJ2-7; 12 bases agree with TRBD1. Unmatched junction bases numbered 2, after V lost 4 bases and J lost 7 bases. CDR1 is MNHEY and CDR2 is SMNVEV in the germline V gene (reference sequence). This CDR3 spans 13 amino acids. CDR3 loop: CASSWDRGLEQYF. The CDR3 nucleotides are TGTGCCAGCAGTTGGGACAGGGGGCTTGAGCAGTACTTC.

The chain combines TRBV7-2 with TRBJ2-4; D unclear. This CDR3 is built from 13 residues. Germline CDR1 and CDR2: SGHTA and FQGNSA. Trimming took off 9 bases at V and 0 bases at J, with 9 bases between the two ends. This CDR3 reads CASSSVAKNIQYF. In DNA, the CDR3 is TGTGCCAGTTCCTCGGTAGCCAAAAACATTCAGTACTTC. Together with reference TRBV7-2 and TRBJ2-4, the CDR3 gives the full variable domain: GAGVSQSPSNKVTEKGKDVELRCDPISGHTALYWYRQSLGQGLEFLIYFQGNSAPDKSGLPSDRFSAERTGGSVSTLTIQRTQQEDSAVYLCASSSVAKNIQYFGAGTRLSVL.

The chain has TRBV28 and TRBJ2-7; no clear D gene. The length of the CDR3 is 12 residues. CDR1 MDHEN and CDR2 SYDVKM come from the germline V gene. V lost 3 bases, J lost 6 bases, and 9 bases lay in between. The CDR3 protein is CASSFGGREQYF. CDR3 nucleotide sequence: TGTGCCAGCAGTTTCGGTGGGCGCGAGCAGTACTTC.

This chain links TRBV9 with TRBJ2-2; D might be TRBD2 (5 bases). The V gene's germline CDR1 is SGDLS and CDR2 YYNGEE. V was clipped by 3 bases and J by 4 bases, with 10 bases between them. The CDR3 contains 14 residues. CDR3 protein: CASSAEASTGELFF. For the CDR3, the DNA is TGTGCCAGCAGCGCGGAGGCTTCCACCGGGGAGCTGTTTTTT.

The chain uses TRBV28 and TRBJ2-2; 8 positions match TRBD1. The germline V gene has CDR1 MDHEN and CDR2 SYDVKM. The V segment lost 4 bases and the J segment 6 bases; nucleotides outside the gene matches: 10. The CDR3 totals 16 residues. The CDR3 sequence: CASSSGQGGMAGELFF. In DNA form, the CDR3 reads TGTGCCAGCAGTTCCGGACAGGGAGGTATGGCCGGGGAGCTGTTTTTT.

Only one count was recorded for this clone. The gene calls are TRBV7-2 and TRBJ1-5, with 7 bases identical to TRBD1. Germline trimming cut 4 bases from V and 8 bases from J; bases unmatched to any gene: 11. Germline V CDR1 and CDR2: SGHTA, FQGNSA. This CDR3 region has 15 residues. The CDR3 reads CASSSRLNDREPQHF. In DNA, the CDR3 is TGTGCCAGCAGCTCACGTCTAAATGACAGGGAGCCCCAGCATTTT.

V is TRBV5-1 and J is TRBJ2-5; D uncertain. V lost 5 bases to trimming and J lost 2 bases, with 19 bases between them. The CDR3 loop spans 16 amino acids. Germline V gene data show CDR1 as SGHRS and CDR2 as YFSETQ. DNA of the CDR3: TGCGCCAGCAGATTTTCTACAGACGGAAAACAAGAGACCCAGTACTTC. Amino acid sequence: CASRFSTDGKQETQYF.

CDR3 in amino acids: CASSVRASGRNEQYF. CDR3 in DNA: TGTGCCAGCAGCGTAAGAGCTAGCGGGAGAAACGAGCAGTACTTC. The V call is TRBV9, the J call TRBJ2-7; TRBD2 matches at 10 bases. This CDR3 region has 15 residues. The V gene end was trimmed by 1 base and the J gene end by 5 bases; junction bases not matched to a gene: 6. Germline assignment: CDR1 SGDLS and CDR2 YYNGEE.

V is TRBV9 and J is TRBJ2-5; maybe TRBD1 (8 bases). V lost 0 bases to trimming and J lost 5 bases, with 38 bases between them. The CDR3 is 23 amino acids. Germline CDR1 is SGDLS and CDR2 is YYNGEE. The CDR3: CASSVEVGDRPPSGGSSRETQYF. The DNA for the CDR3 is TGTGCCAGCAGCGTAGAGGTTGGGGACAGGCCCCCATCGGGAGGATCAAGTCGGGAGACCCAGTACTTC.

CDR3 nucleotide sequence: TGTGCCAGCAGCTTAGATGGTGTCGGGGGCACAGATACGCAGTATTTT. Its translation: CASSLDGVGGTDTQYF. The V gene is TRBV11-2, the J gene TRBJ2-3; the D gene is possibly TRBD2 (5 bases). V lost 0 bases, J lost 1 base, and 11 bases lay in between. The CDR3 is 16 residues long. Germline CDR1 and CDR2: SGHAT and FQNNGV.

This CDR3 reads CASSSGGQQETQYF. CDR3 sequence (DNA): TGTGCCAGCAGCTCGGGGGGCCAGCAAGAGACCCAGTACTTC. The rearrangement uses TRBV7-3 and TRBJ2-5, with D possibly being TRBD2 (7 bases). This CDR3 region has 14 residues. V dropped 4 bases and J dropped 2 bases, with 11 bases sitting between them. The germline V gene has CDR1 SGHTA and CDR2 FQGTGA. The entire variable domain, with the rest obtained from reference TRBV7-3 and TRBJ2-5, is as follows: GAGVSQTPSNKVTEKGKYVELRCDPISGHTALYWYRQSLGQGPEFLIYFQGTGAADDSGLPNDRFFAVRPEGSVSTLKIQRTERGDSAVYLCASSSGGQQETQYFGPGTRLLVL.

The rearrangement uses TRBV18 and TRBJ1-1; possibly TRBD1 for D (5 bases). Germline CDR1 KGHSH, CDR2 LQKENI. Trimming pared 3 bases from V and 10 bases from J, leaving 24 bases between. The CDR3 covers 16 residues. Written as DNA, the CDR3 is TGTGCCAGCTCACCCCCCCCCGGAGCCGGCGGTGGGGCAGCTTTCTTT. Translation gives CASSPPPGAGGGAAFF.

This chain joins TRBV5-5 and TRBJ1-2; D uncertain. Between the trimmed V and J ends, which lost 0 bases and 5 bases, there was a span of 8 bases. The CDR3 spans 13 residues. CDR1 and CDR2 from the germline V gene are SGHKS and YYEKEE (reference sequence). CDR3 in DNA: TGTGCCAGCAGCTTGGAACAGCATTATGGCTACACCTTC. Translated, it gives CASSLEQHYGYTF. The full variable domain, its missing parts supplied by reference TRBV5-5 and TRBJ1-2, is DAGVTQSPTHLIKTRGQQVTLRCSPISGHKSVSWYQQVLGQGPQFIFQYYEKEERGRGNFPDRFSARQFPNYSSELNVNALLLGDSALYLCASSLEQHYGYTFGSGTRLTVV.

This chain joins TRBV28 and TRBJ1-1; D gene ambiguous. The CDR3 is 17 amino acids. Germline CDR1 is MDHEN and CDR2 is SYDVKM. V shed 6 bases and J shed 0 bases, with 20 bases lying between them. CDR3 sequence: CASSTAARHRMNTEAFF. The CDR3 DNA reads as TGTGCCAGCAGCACTGCGGCTCGCCACCGGATGAACACTGAAGCTTTCTTT.

This sequence joins TRBV11-2 and TRBJ1-6; TRBD1 matches 7 bases. The germline gives CDR1 SGHAT, CDR2 FQNNGV. Trimming removed 4 bases from V and 8 bases from J; junction bases left unmatched: 8. This CDR3 is built from 15 residues. CDR3 DNA sequence: TGTGCCAGCAGCTCCGACAGGGTGAGAGATTCACCCCTCCACTTT. Translating it yields CASSSDRVRDSPLHF.

The chain combines TRBV6-5 with TRBJ1-4; no definite D call. V lost 0 bases, J lost 6 bases, and 11 bases lay in between. Germline loops: CDR1 MNHEY, CDR2 SVGAGI. The CDR3 loop spans 15 amino acids. The CDR3 DNA reads as TGTGCCAGCAGTTACTCGAGGCAGTCTTATGAAAAACTGTTTTTT. This translates into CASSYSRQSYEKLFF.